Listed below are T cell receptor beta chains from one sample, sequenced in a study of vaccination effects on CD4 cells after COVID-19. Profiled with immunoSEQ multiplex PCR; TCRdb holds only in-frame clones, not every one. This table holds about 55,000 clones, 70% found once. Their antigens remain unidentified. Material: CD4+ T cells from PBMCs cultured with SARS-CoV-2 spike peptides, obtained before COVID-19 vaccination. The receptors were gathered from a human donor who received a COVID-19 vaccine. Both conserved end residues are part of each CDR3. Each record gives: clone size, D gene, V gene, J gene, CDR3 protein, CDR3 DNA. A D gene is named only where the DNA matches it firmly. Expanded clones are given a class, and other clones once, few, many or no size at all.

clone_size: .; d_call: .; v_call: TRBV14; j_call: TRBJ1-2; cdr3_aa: CASSHNVGQAGYTF; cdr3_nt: TGTGCCAGCAGCCATAATGTGGGGCAAGCGGGCTACACCTTC
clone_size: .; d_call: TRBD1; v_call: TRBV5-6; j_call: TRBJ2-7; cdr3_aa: CASSSRDRGWYEQYF; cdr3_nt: TGTGCCAGCAGCTCTCGAGACAGGGGGTGGTACGAGCAGTACTTC
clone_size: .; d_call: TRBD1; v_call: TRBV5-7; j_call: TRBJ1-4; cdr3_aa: CASSLARGADEKLFF; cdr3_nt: TGTGCCAGCAGCTTGGCCAGGGGGGCTGATGAAAAACTGTTTTTT
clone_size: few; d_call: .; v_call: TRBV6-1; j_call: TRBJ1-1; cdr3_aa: CASSESRATEAFF; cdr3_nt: TGTGCCAGCAGTGAAAGCAGGGCCACTGAAGCTTTCTTT
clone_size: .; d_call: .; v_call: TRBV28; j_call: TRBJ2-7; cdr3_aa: CASSDAGQSSYEQYF; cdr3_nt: TGTGCCAGCAGTGACGCAGGACAGAGTTCCTACGAGCAGTACTTC
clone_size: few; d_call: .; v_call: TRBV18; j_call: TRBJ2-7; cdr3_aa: CASSPGLANYEQYF; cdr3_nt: TGTGCCAGCTCACCTGGACTGGCGAACTACGAGCAGTACTTC
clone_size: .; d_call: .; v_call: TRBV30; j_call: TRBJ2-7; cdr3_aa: CAWSAVGQKTYEQYF; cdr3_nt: TGTGCCTGGAGTGCCGTGGGGCAAAAGACCTACGAGCAGTACTTC
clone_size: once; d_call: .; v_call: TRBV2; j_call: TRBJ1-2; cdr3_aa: CASSGAGTTGGYTF; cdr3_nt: TGTGCCAGCAGTGGCGCTGGGACGACGGGGGGCTACACCTTC
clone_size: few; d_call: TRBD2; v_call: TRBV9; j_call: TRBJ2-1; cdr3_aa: CASSVLSGSVDEQFF; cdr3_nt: TGTGCCAGCAGCGTACTGAGCGGGAGTGTCGATGAGCAGTTCTTC
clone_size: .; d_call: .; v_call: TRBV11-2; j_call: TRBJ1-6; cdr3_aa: CASSGGGLQSPLHF; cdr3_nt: TGTGCCAGCAGCGGGGGGGGGCTTCAATCACCCCTCCACTTT
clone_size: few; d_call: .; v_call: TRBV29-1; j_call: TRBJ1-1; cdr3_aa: CSVGVHTEAFF; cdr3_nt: TGCAGCGTTGGTGTTCACACTGAAGCTTTCTTT
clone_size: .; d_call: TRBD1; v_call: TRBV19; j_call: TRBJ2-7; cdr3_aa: CASSRGTGYEQYF; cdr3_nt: TGTGCCAGTAGTAGGGGGACAGGTTACGAGCAGTACTTC
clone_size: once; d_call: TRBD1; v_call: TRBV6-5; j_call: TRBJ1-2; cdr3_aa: CASSGTGRPYGYTF; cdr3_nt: TGTGCCAGCAGCGGGACAGGGAGACCCTATGGCTACACCTTC
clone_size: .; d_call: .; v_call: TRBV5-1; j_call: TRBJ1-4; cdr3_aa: CASSLMTDEKLFF; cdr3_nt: TGCGCCAGCAGCTTGATGACCGATGAAAAACTGTTTTTT
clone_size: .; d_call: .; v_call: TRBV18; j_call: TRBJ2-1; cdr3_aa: CASSPGRESNEQFF; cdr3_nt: TGTGCCAGCTCACCAGGTAGGGAGTCCAATGAGCAGTTCTTC
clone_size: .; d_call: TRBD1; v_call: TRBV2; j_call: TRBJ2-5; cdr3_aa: CASSLRTGGETQYF; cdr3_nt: TGTGCCAGCAGTCTCAGGACAGGGGGAGAGACCCAGTACTTC